This paragraph reports one T cell receptor (beta chain). The data originate from a study of T cell changes during pregnancy in multiple sclerosis. Method: immunoSEQ multiplex PCR; TCRdb's copy keeps in-frame clones and lacks some. The sample lists about 72,000 clones, approximately 90% seen once, with under 2% in the top ten. J gave up 2 bases and V 4 bases, and 10 bases lay outside the gene matches. Germline CDR1 and CDR2: SGDLS and YYNGEE. The CDR3 spans 16 residues. This clonotype originated in a female donor in good health, enrolled as a control in a pregnancy study. Material: peripheral blood, obtained in the first trimester of pregnancy. The chain carries TRBV9 and TRBJ2-3, with 7 bases identical to TRBD2. CDR3 in DNA: TGTGCCAGCAGCATTAGCGGCGGGGGAAACACAGATACGCAGTATTTT. As protein: CASSISGGGNTDTQYF.